This T cell receptor beta chain originates from a study of T cell responses to AZD1222 COVID-19 vaccine. The study's findings and limits: Researchers report vaccine-associated CD4 TCRs spanning spike, with dominance at 160-218 and 743-854. White British donors predominated, females outnumbered males, and clonal diversity was possibly underestimated. None of the repertoires were sampled until the peak T cell response had passed.

About this clone: Its antigen is not known.

CDR1 and CDR2 from the germline V gene are MNHEY and SMNVEV (reference sequence). This CDR3 comprises 13 residues. Between the trimmed V and J ends, which lost 6 bases and 5 bases, there was a span of 13 bases. TCRdb keeps only in-frame clones here, not all; method: immunoSEQ multiplex PCR. The table has some 94,000 clones, about 85% seen once. The sample in question was peripheral blood, obtained on day 0 of AZD1222 vaccination. This TCR was sampled from an adult in good health. This chain uses TRBV27 with TRBJ1-1; D is perhaps TRBD1 (5 bases). This chain's CDR3 is CASRSGGRTEAFF. CDR3 in DNA: TGTGCCAGCAGGTCCGGGGGTCGGACTGAAGCTTTCTTT.